The 25 T cell receptor beta chains given below trace back to one sample, sequenced in a study of radiation and T cells in renal cell carcinoma. The time point here: baseline pretreatment blood. Noted treatment: 15 Gy SBRT to primary tumor, nephrectomy 4 weeks later. Sequencing used immunoSEQ multiplex PCR; TCRdb keeps in-frame clones, though not all of them. The sample consists of 140,000 to 150,000 clones, about 88% of them appearing once. Sequenced material: blood, taken from a patient whose treatment included radiotherapy and nephrectomy. The receptors come from a woman between 65 and 79 years old with renal cell carcinoma.

The rearrangement links TRBV5-1 to TRBJ2-7; no reliable D call. V was shortened by 1 base and J by 4 bases, with 9 bases between the two germline ends. Germline V gene sequence: CDR1 SGHRS, CDR2 YFSETQ. The CDR3 is made up of 13 amino acids. CDR3 sequence reads: CASSLNREYEQYF. In DNA, the CDR3 is TGCGCCAGCAGCTTGAATAGGGAATACGAGCAGTACTTC.

The chain carries TRBV7-2 and TRBJ2-3; no firm D call. The germline V gene encodes CDR1 SGHTA and CDR2 FQGNSA. The ends were cut back, 5 bases at V and 6 bases at J, with 15 bases in the middle. This CDR3 comprises 14 residues. CDR3 nucleotides: TGTGCCAGCAGCCTTTTGACACGGCAGGATACGCAGTATTTT. It encodes CASSLLTRQDTQYF.

This sequence joins TRBV6-1 and TRBJ1-3; D is uncertain. This CDR3 is built from 15 residues. Germline values: CDR1 MNHNS, CDR2 SASEGT. V lost 6 bases to trimming and J lost 1 base, with 13 bases between them. The CDR3 nucleotides are TGTGCCAGCAGCCGAGAAGGAAGATCTGGAAACACCATATATTTT. It codes for CASSREGRSGNTIYF.

The V gene is TRBV7-2, the J gene TRBJ2-7; 9 bases fit TRBD2. CDR3 length equals 15 residues. Germline loops: CDR1 SGHTA, CDR2 FQGNSA. V trimming: 2 bases; J trimming: 0 bases; junction bases outside the gene matches: 2. As DNA, the CDR3 is TGTGCCAGCAGCTTACGCGGGGGGGCCTCCTACGAGCAGTACTTC. This codes for CASSLRGGASYEQYF.

V and J are TRBV5-4 and TRBJ2-3; the match to TRBD2 covers 7 bases. V shed 4 bases, J shed 4 bases, and the junction held 6 bases outside the gene matches. Germline lookup yields CDR1 SGHNT and CDR2 YYREEE (reference sequence). This CDR3 region has 14 residues. The CDR3 loop is CASSPGGVADTQYF. DNA for the CDR3: TGTGCCAGCAGCCCGGGGGGAGTCGCAGATACGCAGTATTTT.

The chain joins TRBV5-1 to TRBJ2-5, with 9 bases aligning to TRBD2. Germline CDR1 reads SGHRS; CDR2 reads YFSETQ. Trimming cost V 2 bases and J 4 bases; bases outside gene matches: 6. The CDR3 is 15 residues long. CDR3: CASSLSGGLGETQYF. The CDR3 coding sequence is TGCGCCAGCAGCTTAAGCGGGGGGTTAGGAGAGACCCAGTACTTC.

The chain recombines TRBV28 with TRBJ1-2; TRBD1 aligns across 10 bases. J lost 5 bases, V lost 2 bases, and 5 bases had no gene match. The germline gives CDR1 MDHEN, CDR2 SYDVKM. The CDR3 covers 15 residues. The CDR3 DNA sequence: TGTGCCAGCAGTTTAGCGCCGGGACAGGGGTATGGCTACACCTTC. As protein: CASSLAPGQGYGYTF.

The count of this clone is one. Here the CDR3 reads CASSPRGRDTGELFF. CDR3 DNA: TGCGCCAGCAGCCCAAGGGGCCGCGACACCGGGGAGCTGTTTTTT. The rearrangement uses TRBV5-1 and TRBJ2-2, with D possibly TRBD1 on 5 matching bases. Germline CDR1 SGHRS, CDR2 YFSETQ. CDR3 size: 15 residues. Trimming stripped 4 bases from V and 3 bases from J, with 13 bases between.

In regard to this clone: A junction end diverges from the germline sequence, so it may reflect a read error. The chain uses TRBV30 and TRBJ1-3; 9 nucleotides align to TRBD1. Germline V gene data show CDR1 as GTSNPN and CDR2 as SVGIG (reference sequence). The CDR3 loop spans 11 amino acids. The chain's CDR3 is CAWSVGDRVHF. The CDR3 DNA reads TGTGCCTGGAGTGTGGGGGACAGGGTGCATTTT.

The gene calls are TRBV5-1 and TRBJ1-5; the D gene is possibly TRBD1 (6 bases). The CDR3 is made up of 15 amino acids. Germline-derived CDR1 and CDR2 are SGHRS and YFSETQ. Between the trimmed V and J ends, which lost 2 bases and 5 bases, there was a span of 14 bases. CDR3 bases: TGCGCCAGCAGCTTAGGGGGGACCATCGATCAGCCCCAGCATTTT. This gives the protein CASSLGGTIDQPQHF.

V usage is TRBV6-6 and J usage is TRBJ1-5, with TRBD1 as a possible D gene (5 bases). The germline gives CDR1 MNHNY, CDR2 SVGAGI (reference sequence). Trimming stripped 4 bases from V and 0 bases from J, with 7 bases between. This CDR3 is built from 14 residues. This chain's CDR3 is CASSWGSSNQPQHF. DNA of the CDR3: TGTGCCAGCAGTTGGGGGTCTAGCAATCAGCCCCAGCATTTT.

In its sample, this clone was seen once. The chain is built from TRBV19 and TRBJ2-5, with TRBD1 matching 7 bases. Trimming removed 4 bases from V and 0 bases from J; junction bases left unmatched: 2. Germline CDR1 is LNHDA and CDR2 is SQIVND (reference sequence). CDR3 length: 14 residues. The DNA for the CDR3 is TGTGCCAGTAGTAGGGACAGTCACCAAGAGACCCAGTACTTC. The encoded protein is CASSRDSHQETQYF.

This chain connects TRBV7-2 to TRBJ2-3; a possible D gene is TRBD2 (6 bases). Between the trimmed V and J ends, which lost 2 bases and 1 base, there was a span of 10 bases. CDR1 and CDR2 (germline): SGHTA, FQGNSA. The CDR3 sequence is 15 residues long. The CDR3 bases are TGTGCCAGCAGCTTACAGCGGGTCGGCACAGATACGCAGTATTTT. Protein product: CASSLQRVGTDTQYF.

This chain uses TRBV2 with TRBJ1-2; possibly TRBD1 for D (5 bases). The V and J ends lost 8 bases and 2 bases respectively, with 18 bases between them. In germline, CDR1 is SNHLY, CDR2 FYNNEI. The CDR3 totals 15 residues. This chain's CDR3 is CASGAGRTLNYGYTF. The CDR3 DNA sequence: TGTGCCAGCGGGGCTGGGAGGACTTTGAACTATGGCTACACCTTC.

The chain carries TRBV7-2 and TRBJ1-2; D unclear. V was cut by 1 base and J by 0 bases, with 9 bases left in between. This CDR3 is built from 15 residues. Germline assignment: CDR1 SGHTA and CDR2 FQGNSA. CDR3 coding DNA: TGTGCCAGCAGCTTAGGGGCTGGGGCTAACTATGGCTACACCTTC. It yields the protein CASSLGAGANYGYTF.

The CDR3 is CASSALQNQPQHF. CDR3 DNA sequence: TGTGCCAGTAGTGCCCTACAAAATCAGCCCCAGCATTTT. The chain links TRBV19 to TRBJ1-5; no definite D call. The germline V and J ends were trimmed by 5 bases and 4 bases, with 9 bases remaining between them. The germline V gene has CDR1 LNHDA and CDR2 SQIVND (reference sequence). The CDR3 totals 13 residues.

The chain couples TRBV19 to TRBJ1-5; 11 nucleotides agree with TRBD1. With V trimmed by 4 bases and J by 4 bases, 3 bases remained unmatched. Germline assignment: CDR1 LNHDA and CDR2 SQIVND (reference sequence). The CDR3 sequence is 15 residues long. The CDR3, as DNA: TGTGCCAGTAGTAGGACAGGGGGCAATAATCAGCCCCAGCATTTT. As protein: CASSRTGGNNQPQHF.

CDR3 amino acids: CASSQEGGYQETQYF. In DNA, the CDR3 is TGCGCCAGCAGCCAAGAGGGGGGGTACCAAGAGACCCAGTACTTC. The rearrangement uses TRBV4-1 and TRBJ2-5, with 7 bases aligning to TRBD2. CDR1 MGHRA and CDR2 YSYEKL come from the germline V gene. The V segment lost 0 bases and the J segment 0 bases; nucleotides outside the gene matches: 1. The CDR3 sequence is 15 residues long.

This clone has just a few counts. The rearrangement joins TRBV5-1 to TRBJ2-7; 9 bases fit TRBD1. Germline CDR1 SGHRS, CDR2 YFSETQ. Trimming took 4 bases from V and 2 from J; bases not matched to a gene: 4. The length of the CDR3 is 14 residues. CDR3 nucleotides: TGCGCCAGCAGCGAGGACAGGGGCCCCTACGAGCAGTACTTC. Protein sequence: CASSEDRGPYEQYF.

The table lists this clone with a count of one. This sequence joins TRBV5-4 and TRBJ2-5; TRBD2 agrees at 7 bases. V lost 2 bases, J lost 8 bases, and 3 bases stayed unmatched. CDR3 length: 12 residues. Germline CDR1 reads SGHNT; CDR2 reads YYREEE (reference sequence). The CDR3 reads CASSFPGGTQYF. The CDR3 nucleotides are TGTGCCAGCAGCTTTCCGGGGGGTACCCAGTACTTC.

This sequence joins TRBV5-1 and TRBJ1-6; D gene uncertain. The V end was cut by 0 bases, the J end by 5 bases, with 9 bases between. Looked up from germline, CDR1 is SGHRS and CDR2 is YFSETQ. This CDR3 is built from 15 residues. The CDR3 DNA sequence: TGCGCCAGCAGCTTGGTCCGGGCGAATAATTCACCCCTCCACTTT. Residues: CASSLVRANNSPLHF.

The chain uses TRBV5-4 and TRBJ1-1, with D perhaps TRBD1 (6 bases). V lost 4 bases and J 1 base, leaving 8 bases between the germline ends. The CDR3 loop spans 13 amino acids. The germline CDR1 and CDR2 sequences are SGHNT and YYREEE (reference sequence). CDR3: CASSGQSNTEAFF. CDR3 bases: TGTGCCAGCAGCGGACAGTCGAACACTGAAGCTTTCTTT.

For the CDR3, the DNA is TGCGCCAGCAGCTTGGGGGGCGCGTCAGGGGAGCAGTACTTC. This sequence encodes CASSLGGASGEQYF. The chain employs TRBV5-1 and TRBJ2-5, with a possible D match to TRBD1 (6 bases). V was trimmed by 0 bases and J by 11 bases, leaving 17 bases between them. This CDR3 is 14 amino acids long. Germline V CDR1 and CDR2: SGHRS, YFSETQ.

The chain couples TRBV5-4 to TRBJ1-1; D is uncertain. Germline V CDR1 and CDR2: SGHNT, YYREEE (reference sequence). Trimming shortened V by 0 bases and J by 0 bases, and 9 bases separated the two germline ends. CDR3 size: 15 residues. The CDR3 spells CASSLGGLLNTEAFF. CDR3 nucleotide sequence: TGTGCCAGCAGCTTGGGAGGGCTCCTGAACACTGAAGCTTTCTTT.

The chain is built from TRBV5-1 and TRBJ1-1; possibly TRBD1 for D (6 bases). Germline CDR1 and CDR2: SGHRS and YFSETQ. The CDR3 length is 15 residues. V lost 3 bases, J lost 1 base, and 13 bases lay in between. The DNA of the CDR3 is TGCGCCAGCAGCTCGTCGGGACACTCGAACACTGAAGCTTTCTTT. Its translation: CASSSSGHSNTEAFF.